This TCR beta chain was observed in a study of TIL therapy for anti-PD-1-resistant metastatic lung cancer. Background on the study: Half of patients were current or former smokers.

The libraries were made with immunoSEQ v3. TCRdb keeps only in-frame clones here, not all; method: immunoSEQ multiplex PCR. The data hold around 19,000 clones, with under 90% observed a single time. The time point was: pre-treatment sample, taken before nivolumab and TIL therapy. The source material was blood, sampled at baseline. This sequence was found in a person between 25 and 79 years old with non-small cell lung cancer.

CDR3 residues: CASSAGAANEKLFF. Written as DNA, the CDR3 is TGTGCCAGCAGCGCAGGGGCAGCTAATGAAAAACTGTTTTTT. The chain couples TRBV9 to TRBJ1-4; possible D gene TRBD1, 6 bases. CDR1 is SGDLS, CDR2 YYNGEE, per germline. V was pared by 3 bases and J by 3 bases, with 9 bases between. This CDR3 is 14 amino acids long.